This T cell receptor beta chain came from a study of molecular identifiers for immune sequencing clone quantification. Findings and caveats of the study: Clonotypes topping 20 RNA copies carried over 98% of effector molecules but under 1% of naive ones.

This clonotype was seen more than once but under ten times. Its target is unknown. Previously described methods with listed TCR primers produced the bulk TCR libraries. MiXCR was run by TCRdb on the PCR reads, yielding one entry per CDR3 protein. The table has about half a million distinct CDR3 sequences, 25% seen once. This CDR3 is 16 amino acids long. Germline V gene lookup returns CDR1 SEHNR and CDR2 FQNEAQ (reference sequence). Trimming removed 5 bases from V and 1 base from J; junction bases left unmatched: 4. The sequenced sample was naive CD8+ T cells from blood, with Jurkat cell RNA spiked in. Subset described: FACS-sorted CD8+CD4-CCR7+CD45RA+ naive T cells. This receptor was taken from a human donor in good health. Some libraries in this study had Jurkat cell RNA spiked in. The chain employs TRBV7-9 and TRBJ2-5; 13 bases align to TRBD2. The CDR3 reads CASSRTSGGLQETQYF. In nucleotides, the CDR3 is TGTGCCAGCAGCAGGACTAGCGGGGGCCTCCAAGAGACCCAGTACTTC.